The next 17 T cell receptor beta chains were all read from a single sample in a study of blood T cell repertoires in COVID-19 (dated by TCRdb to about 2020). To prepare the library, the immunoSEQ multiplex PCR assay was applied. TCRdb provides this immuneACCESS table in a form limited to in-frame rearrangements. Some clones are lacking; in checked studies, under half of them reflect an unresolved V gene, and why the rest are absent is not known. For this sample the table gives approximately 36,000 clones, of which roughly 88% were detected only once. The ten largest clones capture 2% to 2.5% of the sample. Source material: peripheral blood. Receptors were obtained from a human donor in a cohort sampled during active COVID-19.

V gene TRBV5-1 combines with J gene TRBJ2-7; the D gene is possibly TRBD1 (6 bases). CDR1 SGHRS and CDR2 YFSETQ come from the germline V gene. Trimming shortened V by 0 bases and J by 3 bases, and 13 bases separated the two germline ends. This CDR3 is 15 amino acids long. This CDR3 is CASSLASTGSYEQYF. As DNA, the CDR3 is TGCGCCAGCAGCTTGGCCTCTACAGGGAGCTACGAGCAGTACTTC. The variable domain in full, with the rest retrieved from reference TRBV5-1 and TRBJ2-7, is KAGVTQTPRYLIKTRGQQVTLSCSPISGHRSVSWYQQTPGQGLQFLFEYFSETQRNKGNFPGRFSGRQFSNSRSEMNVSTLELGDSALYLCASSLASTGSYEQYFGPGTRLTVT.

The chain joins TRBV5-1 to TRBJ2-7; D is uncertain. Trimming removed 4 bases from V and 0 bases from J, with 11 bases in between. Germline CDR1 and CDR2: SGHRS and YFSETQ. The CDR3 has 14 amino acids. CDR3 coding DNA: TGCGCCAGCAGCCCAGACACCTTCTCCTACGAGCAGTACTTC. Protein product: CASSPDTFSYEQYF. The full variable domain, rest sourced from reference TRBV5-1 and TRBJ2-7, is KAGVTQTPRYLIKTRGQQVTLSCSPISGHRSVSWYQQTPGQGLQFLFEYFSETQRNKGNFPGRFSGRQFSNSRSEMNVSTLELGDSALYLCASSPDTFSYEQYFGPGTRLTVT.

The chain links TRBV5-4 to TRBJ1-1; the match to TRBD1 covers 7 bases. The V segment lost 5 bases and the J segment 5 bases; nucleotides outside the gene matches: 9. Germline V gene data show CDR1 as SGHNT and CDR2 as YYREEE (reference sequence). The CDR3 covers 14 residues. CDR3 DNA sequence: TGTGCCAGCAGTTCACAGGGGCGGGTTACTGAAGCTTTCTTT. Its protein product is CASSSQGRVTEAFF.

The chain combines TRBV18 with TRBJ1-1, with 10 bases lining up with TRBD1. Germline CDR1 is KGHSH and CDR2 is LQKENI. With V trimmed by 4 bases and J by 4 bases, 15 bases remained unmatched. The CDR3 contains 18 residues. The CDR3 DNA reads TGTGCCAGCTCACGAGCCGGGACAGGGGCGAAAGAGTTCACTGAAGCTTTCTTT. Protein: CASSRAGTGAKEFTEAFF.

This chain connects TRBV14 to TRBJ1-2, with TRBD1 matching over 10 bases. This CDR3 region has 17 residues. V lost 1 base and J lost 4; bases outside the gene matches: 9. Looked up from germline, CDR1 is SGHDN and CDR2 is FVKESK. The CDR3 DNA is TGTGCCAGCAGCCAAGGACCTGGGACAGGGGACTCCTATGGCTACACCTTC. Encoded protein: CASSQGPGTGDSYGYTF.

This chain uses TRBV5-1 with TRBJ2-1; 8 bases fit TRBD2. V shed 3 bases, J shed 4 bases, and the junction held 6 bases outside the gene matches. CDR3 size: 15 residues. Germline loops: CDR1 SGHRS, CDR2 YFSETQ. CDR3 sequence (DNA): TGCGCCAGCAGCTCCGGGGGGGCCCGGTACAATGAGCAGTTCTTC. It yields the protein CASSSGGARYNEQFF.

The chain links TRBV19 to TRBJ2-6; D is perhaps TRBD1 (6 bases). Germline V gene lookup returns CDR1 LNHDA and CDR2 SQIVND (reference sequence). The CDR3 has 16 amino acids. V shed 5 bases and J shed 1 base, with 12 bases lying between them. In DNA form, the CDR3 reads TGTGCCAGTAGTGTGGACAGCCTTTCTGGGGCCAACGTCCTGACTTTC. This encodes CASSVDSLSGANVLTF.

The CDR3 DNA reads as TGCGCCAGCAGCTTGGCGACAGGGGGCAACTATGGCTACACCTTC. Translating gives CASSLATGGNYGYTF. The V and J genes are TRBV5-1 and TRBJ1-2, with TRBD1 matching over 10 bases. The CDR3 is 15 amino acids. The trim removed 0 bases at V and 2 bases at J, leaving 1 base unmatched. Looked up from germline, CDR1 is SGHRS and CDR2 is YFSETQ. Drawing the rest from reference TRBV5-1 and TRBJ1-2, the complete variable domain is KAGVTQTPRYLIKTRGQQVTLSCSPISGHRSVSWYQQTPGQGLQFLFEYFSETQRNKGNFPGRFSGRQFSNSRSEMNVSTLELGDSALYLCASSLATGGNYGYTFGSGTRLTVV.

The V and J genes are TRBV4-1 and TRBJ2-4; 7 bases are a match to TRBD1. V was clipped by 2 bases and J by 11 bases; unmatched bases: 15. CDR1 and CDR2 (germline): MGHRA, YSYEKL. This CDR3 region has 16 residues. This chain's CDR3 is CASSQPLREQGRLQYF. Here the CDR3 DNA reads TGCGCCAGCAGCCAACCCCTAAGGGAACAGGGGCGCCTTCAGTACTTC.

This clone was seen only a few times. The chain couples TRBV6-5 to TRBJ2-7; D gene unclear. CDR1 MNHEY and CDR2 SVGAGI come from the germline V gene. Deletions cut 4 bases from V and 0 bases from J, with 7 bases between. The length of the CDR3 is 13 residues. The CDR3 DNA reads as TGTGCCAGCAGTTTCACTAACTCCTACGAGCAGTACTTC. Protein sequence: CASSFTNSYEQYF.

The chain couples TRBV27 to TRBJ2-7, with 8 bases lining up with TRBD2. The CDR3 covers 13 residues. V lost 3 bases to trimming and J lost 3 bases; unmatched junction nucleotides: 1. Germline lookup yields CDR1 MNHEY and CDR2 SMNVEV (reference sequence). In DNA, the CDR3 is TGTGCCAGCAGTTTTACTAGCGGCTACGAGCAGTACTTC. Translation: CASSFTSGYEQYF.

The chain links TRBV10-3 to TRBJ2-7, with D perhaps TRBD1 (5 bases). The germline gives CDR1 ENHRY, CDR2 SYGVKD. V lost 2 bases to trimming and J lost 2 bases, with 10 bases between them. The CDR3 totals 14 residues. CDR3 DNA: TGTGCCATCAGTGAGAATAGGGGTCCCTACGAGCAGTACTTC. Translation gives CAISENRGPYEQYF.

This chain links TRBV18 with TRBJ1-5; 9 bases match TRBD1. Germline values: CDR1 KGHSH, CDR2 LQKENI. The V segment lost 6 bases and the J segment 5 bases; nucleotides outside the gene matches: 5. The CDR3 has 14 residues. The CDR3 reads CASSRDRVDQPQHF. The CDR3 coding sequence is TGTGCCAGCTCCCGGGACAGGGTGGATCAGCCCCAGCATTTT.

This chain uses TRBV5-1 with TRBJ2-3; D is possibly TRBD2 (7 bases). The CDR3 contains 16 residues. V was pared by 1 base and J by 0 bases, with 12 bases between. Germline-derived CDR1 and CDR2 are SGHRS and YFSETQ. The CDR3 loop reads CASSLLRGASTDTQYF. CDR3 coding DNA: TGCGCCAGCAGCTTGTTACGGGGGGCAAGCACAGATACGCAGTATTTT.

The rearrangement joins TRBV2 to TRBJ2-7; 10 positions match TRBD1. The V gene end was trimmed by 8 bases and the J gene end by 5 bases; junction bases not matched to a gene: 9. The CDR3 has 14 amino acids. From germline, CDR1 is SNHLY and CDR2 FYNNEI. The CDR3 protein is CASPRDRGFNEQYF. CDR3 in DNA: TGTGCCAGCCCCCGGGACAGGGGTTTTAACGAGCAGTACTTC.

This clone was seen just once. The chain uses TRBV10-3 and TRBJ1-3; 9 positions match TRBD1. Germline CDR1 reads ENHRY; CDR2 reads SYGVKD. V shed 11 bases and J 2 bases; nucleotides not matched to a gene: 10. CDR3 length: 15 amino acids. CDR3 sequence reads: CASRGGQGTGNTIYF. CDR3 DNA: TGTGCCTCCAGAGGGGGACAGGGAACTGGAAACACCATATATTTT.

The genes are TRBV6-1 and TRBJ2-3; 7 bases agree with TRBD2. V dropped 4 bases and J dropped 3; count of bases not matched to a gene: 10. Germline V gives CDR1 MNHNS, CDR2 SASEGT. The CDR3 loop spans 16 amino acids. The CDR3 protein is CASSARAGSRTDTQYF. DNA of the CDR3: TGTGCCAGCAGTGCCCGAGCGGGGAGTAGGACAGATACGCAGTATTTT.